This T cell receptor beta chain was documented in a study of T cell responses to AZD1222 COVID-19 vaccine. Overall study results and limits: Regions left unmutated in variants are reportedly the target of nearly half of spike-specific TCRs. The donor cohort was predominantly white British with a female majority, and clonal diversity may have been underestimated.

Data came from immunoSEQ multiplex PCR; TCRdb stores just in-frame clones and leaves some out. The sample has around 66,000 clones, 88% seen once; the top ten hold more than 4%. On this clone itself: Its antigen is unidentified.

CDR3 length: 14 amino acids. The V and J ends lost 4 bases and 9 bases, in that order; junction bases with no gene match: 5. Germline values: CDR1 LNHDA, CDR2 SQIVND (reference sequence). This TCR came from an adult who received the MenACWY meningococcal vaccine as a control. V gene TRBV19 combines with J gene TRBJ1-5; TRBD1 matches at 11 bases. The material was peripheral blood, obtained 28 days after the second dose of the MenACWY control vaccine. CDR3 amino acids: CASSTDRGPRPQHF. The CDR3 region has the DNA TGTGCCAGTAGTACGGACAGGGGGCCAAGGCCCCAGCATTTT. Full variable domain (outside the CDR3, taken from reference TRBV19 and TRBJ1-5): DGGITQSPKYLFRKEGQNVTLSCEQNLNHDAMYWYRQDPGQGLRLIYYSQIVNDFQKGDIAEGYSVSREKKESFPLTVTSAQKNPTAFYLCASSTDRGPRPQHFGDGTRLSIL.